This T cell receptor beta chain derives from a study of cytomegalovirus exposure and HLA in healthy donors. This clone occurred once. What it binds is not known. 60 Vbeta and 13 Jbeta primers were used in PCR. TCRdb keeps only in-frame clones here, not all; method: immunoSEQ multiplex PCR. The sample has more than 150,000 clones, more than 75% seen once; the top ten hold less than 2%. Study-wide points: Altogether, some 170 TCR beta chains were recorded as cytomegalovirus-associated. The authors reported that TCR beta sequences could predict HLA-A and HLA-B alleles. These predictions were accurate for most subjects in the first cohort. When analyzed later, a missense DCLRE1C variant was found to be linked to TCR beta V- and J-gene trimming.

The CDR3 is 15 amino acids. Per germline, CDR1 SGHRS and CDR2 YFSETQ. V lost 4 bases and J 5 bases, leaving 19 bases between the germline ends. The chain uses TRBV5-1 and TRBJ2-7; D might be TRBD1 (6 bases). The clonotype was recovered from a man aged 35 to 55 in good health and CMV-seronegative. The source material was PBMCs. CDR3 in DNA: TGCGCCAGCAGCCCCGAGGGCAGGGGTATCAACGAGCAGTACTTC. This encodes CASSPEGRGINEQYF.